The 15 T cell receptor beta chains below come from one sample, sequenced in a study of shared clonotypes between healthy human individuals. TCRdb's copy holds only in-frame clones and misses some; the assay was immunoSEQ multiplex PCR. Seen here are 1,500,000 or so clones, over 95% observed once, and the top ten hold roughly 1.1%. Material: naive CD4+ T cells sorted from blood. Sample subset: CD45RA+ positively selected. Receptor source: a man aged 25-45 years in good health.

This sequence joins TRBV4-1 and TRBJ2-3; the match to TRBD2 covers 7 bases. This CDR3 region has 15 residues. Germline CDR1 MGHRA, CDR2 YSYEKL. Trimming took 2 bases from V and 6 from J; bases not matched to a gene: 8. DNA for the CDR3: TGCGCCAGCAGCCAACGGGGGAGGGCCAGGGATACGCAGTATTTT. It encodes CASSQRGRARDTQYF.

J is TRBJ2-3 and V is TRBV5-1; perhaps TRBD1 as D (6 bases). The CDR3 totals 13 residues. The V gene's germline CDR1 is SGHRS and CDR2 YFSETQ. V lost 0 bases and J 5 bases, leaving 7 bases between the germline ends. CDR3: CASSLVRGDTQYF. CDR3 DNA: TGCGCCAGCAGCTTGGTCAGGGGAGATACGCAGTATTTT.

The chain carries TRBV9 and TRBJ2-1; 10 positions agree with TRBD1. From germline, CDR1 is SGDLS and CDR2 YYNGEE. V lost 5 bases to trimming and J lost 2 bases; unmatched junction nucleotides: 7. The CDR3 totals 16 residues. The CDR3 region is CASSRRGQGPYNEQFF. The CDR3 region has the DNA TGTGCCAGCAGTCGCCGGGGACAGGGGCCCTACAATGAGCAGTTCTTC.

The chain carries TRBV28 and TRBJ2-3; no definite D call. CDR3 length: 12 amino acids. V was pared by 7 bases and J by 2 bases, with 7 bases between. Germline-derived CDR1 and CDR2 are MDHEN and SYDVKM. The CDR3: CASKVNTDTQYF. In DNA form, the CDR3 reads TGTGCCAGCAAAGTGAACACAGATACGCAGTATTTT.

The J gene is TRBJ1-3, the V gene TRBV19; 7 positions agree with TRBD1. The CDR3 extends over 14 amino acids. V lost 8 bases to trimming and J lost 0 bases; unmatched junction nucleotides: 4. Germline CDR1 LNHDA, CDR2 SQIVND (reference sequence). CDR3 DNA sequence: TGTGCCAGTTCCCGACAGGGCTCTGGAAACACCATATATTTT. Amino acid sequence: CASSRQGSGNTIYF.

This chain links TRBV5-1 with TRBJ2-7, with D possibly being TRBD1 (7 bases). V was pared by 4 bases and J by 2 bases, with 16 bases between. The length of the CDR3 is 15 residues. CDR1 SGHRS and CDR2 YFSETQ come from the germline V gene. CDR3 in amino acids: CASSQGGASTYEQYF. CDR3 sequence (DNA): TGCGCCAGCAGCCAGGGGGGCGCAAGTACCTACGAGCAGTACTTC.

The chain combines TRBV20-1 with TRBJ2-7, with D perhaps TRBD1 (5 bases). Deletions cut 5 bases from V and 10 bases from J, with 12 bases between. From germline, CDR1 is DFQATT and CDR2 SNEGSKA (reference sequence). This CDR3 spans 10 amino acids. The CDR3 DNA reads as TGCAGTGCTTCCCAGGGTGCCCAGTACTTC. It is translated as CSASQGAQYF.

CDR3 loop: CASSALMGVTTEAFF. Written as DNA, the CDR3 is TGTGCCAGCAGCGCCCTTATGGGGGTGACGACTGAAGCTTTCTTT. This chain joins TRBV9 and TRBJ1-1, with D possibly being TRBD1 (5 bases). The V gene lost 3 bases and the J gene lost 5 bases, with 17 bases spanning the gap. The CDR3 has 15 amino acids. CDR1 is SGDLS, CDR2 YYNGEE, per germline.

The chain couples TRBV18 to TRBJ2-3; the D call may be TRBD1 or TRBD2 (5 bases each). V gave up 6 bases and J gave up 2 bases, with 18 bases separating them. Germline CDR1 and CDR2: KGHSH and LQKENI. This CDR3 is built from 16 residues. The CDR3 loop reads CASSFRGTFNTDTQYF. The CDR3 region has the DNA TGTGCCAGCTCTTTTCGGGGCACCTTTAACACAGATACGCAGTATTTT. Using reference TRBV18 and TRBJ2-3 for the parts outside the CDR3, the full variable domain is NAGVMQNPRHLVRRRGQEARLRCSPMKGHSHVYWYRQLPEEGLKFMVYLQKENIIDESGMPKERFSAEFPKEGPSILRIQQVVRGDSAAYFCASSFRGTFNTDTQYFGPGTRLTVL.

The chain uses TRBV5-1 and TRBJ2-2; unclear D gene. V dropped 9 bases and J dropped 2 bases, with 11 bases sitting between them. The CDR3 covers 13 residues. Germline V gives CDR1 SGHRS, CDR2 YFSETQ. CDR3 region: CATSGSNTGELFF. CDR3 coding DNA: TGCGCCACTTCCGGGTCAAACACCGGGGAGCTGTTTTTT. Supplemented by reference TRBV5-1 and TRBJ2-2, the full variable domain reads KAGVTQTPRYLIKTRGQQVTLSCSPISGHRSVSWYQQTPGQGLQFLFEYFSETQRNKGNFPGRFSGRQFSNSRSEMNVSTLELGDSALYLCATSGSNTGELFFGEGSRLTVL.

V gene TRBV11-3 combines with J gene TRBJ2-1, with a possible D match to TRBD2 (6 bases). CDR3 length: 15 residues. The germline CDR1 and CDR2 sequences are SGHNT and YENEEA. The V gene lost 5 bases and the J gene lost 2 bases, with 13 bases spanning the gap. The CDR3 region is CASSRRATAYNEQFF. The CDR3 DNA sequence: TGTGCCAGCAGCCGGAGGGCCACCGCCTACAATGAGCAGTTCTTC.

The V and J genes are TRBV4-1 and TRBJ1-4; D not certain. This CDR3 spans 15 amino acids. The V gene lost 1 base and the J gene lost 3 bases, with 9 bases spanning the gap. The germline CDR1 and CDR2 sequences are MGHRA and YSYEKL. CDR3 region: CASSQVFGANEKLFF. DNA of the CDR3: TGCGCCAGCAGCCAAGTCTTTGGGGCTAATGAAAAACTGTTTTTT.

V gene TRBV7-2 combines with J gene TRBJ2-4; D is possibly TRBD1 (6 bases). V lost 5 bases, J lost 2 bases, and 19 bases lay in between. The CDR3 covers 17 residues. CDR1 SGHTA and CDR2 FQGNSA come from the germline V gene. In DNA form, the CDR3 reads TGTGCCAGCAGCGACTCCGGGACACGACTTTCCAAAAACATTCAGTACTTC. Encoded protein: CASSDSGTRLSKNIQYF. Full variable domain (missing parts from reference TRBV7-2 and TRBJ2-4): GAGVSQSPSNKVTEKGKDVELRCDPISGHTALYWYRQSLGQGLEFLIYFQGNSAPDKSGLPSDRFSAERTGGSVSTLTIQRTQQEDSAVYLCASSDSGTRLSKNIQYFGAGTRLSVL.

This clone was recorded once. The DNA for the CDR3 is TGTGCCAGCAGATACGGAGGGAGCACAGATACGCAGTATTTT. Amino acids: CASRYGGSTDTQYF. The V gene is TRBV7-9, the J gene TRBJ2-3; TRBD2 might be the D (6 bases). CDR1 and CDR2 from the germline V gene are SEHNR and FQNEAQ (reference sequence). There are 14 residues in the CDR3. The ends were cut back, 6 bases at V and 0 bases at J, with 10 bases in the middle.

A word on this clone: The same CDR3 is also encoded by other DNA sequences in this sample. The V call is TRBV6-6, the J call TRBJ2-5, with unresolved D. Trimming pared 6 bases from V and 5 bases from J, leaving 7 bases between. The CDR3 covers 11 residues. The germline gives CDR1 MNHNY, CDR2 SVGAGI (reference sequence). CDR3 sequence reads: CASSTRETQYF. The CDR3 DNA is TGTGCCAGCAGCACGCGGGAGACCCAGTACTTC.